The clone carrying this TCR beta chain was seen a handful of times. Its specificity is not known. This entry is derived from a study of T-cell memory formation after mild COVID-19. Study findings and constraints: Shrinking CD4+ clones resided mostly in CM and EM, and CD8+ ones in EMRA. Clones that contracted from day 15 to 85 had balanced CD4/CD8; later expanders were CD4+ biased.

Germline V lookup: CDR1 SGHTA, CDR2 FQGTGA. Trimming took 5 bases from V and 5 from J, leaving 12 bases between them. The CDR3 consists of 14 residues. TCRdb analysed the 5' RACE reads with MiXCR anew, one entry per CDR3 protein. The table lists 270,000 or so distinct CDR3 sequences, 15% to 20% of them singletons, with 23% in the top ten. Material: PBMCs or a T cell subset sorted from them (not recorded which). The TCR sequence derives from a man between 18 and 29 years old who had mild COVID-19 (a few samples of this study predate the infection). Cell type and time point are not known. The rearrangement uses TRBV7-3 and TRBJ2-2, with a weak D call TRBD2 (6 bases). CDR3 bases: TGTGCCAGCAGCCCGGGGGTTGGGACCGGGGAGCTGTTTTTT. This encodes CASSPGVGTGELFF.